This record looks at one T cell receptor beta chain sequence and its context. Other DNA sequences of this sample code for an identical CDR3. The data stem from a study of blood T cell repertoires in COVID-19. TCRdb's copy holds only in-frame clones and misses some; the assay was immunoSEQ multiplex PCR. Of about 500,000 clones in the sample, roughly 89% were seen once. The V end was cut by 0 bases, the J end by 5 bases, with 7 bases between. Germline CDR1 MNHNS, CDR2 SASEGT. CDR3 size: 13 residues. V and J are TRBV6-1 and TRBJ1-1; tentatively, D is TRBD1 (5 bases). The source of this sequence is a man aged 18 to 30 with COVID-19, enrolled during active disease. Sequencing was done on a sample of peripheral blood. CDR3 loop: CASSEAGGTEAFF. CDR3 coding DNA: TGTGCCAGCAGTGAAGCGGGGGGTACTGAAGCTTTCTTT.